This TCR beta chain appears in the sequencing data of a study of blood T cell repertoires in COVID-19. Overall study context: Spain, Italy and the United States supplied samples that represented acute and convalescent COVID-19.

Ages ranged from about 18 to 89 years, with residence in around 24 US areas. As regards this clone: This specimen includes other DNA sequences encoding the same CDR3.

The CDR3 runs 13 residues. In germline, CDR1 is LGHNA, CDR2 YSLEER. V was cut by 1 base and J by 5 bases, with 8 bases left in between. Source study methods: By means of reference gene primer amplification, nucleated cell counts were estimated. Sequenced by immunoSEQ multiplex PCR; TCRdb stores in-frame clones only, minus some. That table supplies the V and J calls and clone size; D and trimming were determined from the DNA. Here the sample spans 250,000 to 400,000 clones, approximately 87% being singletons. J is TRBJ1-2 and V is TRBV4-3; D is perhaps TRBD1 (5 bases). Sequenced input: PBMCs or T cells enriched from blood (not recorded which). This clonotype was sampled from a young woman who had recovered from COVID-19. The CDR3 coding sequence is TGCGCCAGCAGCCAAGGGGGGGAATATGGCTACACCTTC. It specifies CASSQGGEYGYTF.